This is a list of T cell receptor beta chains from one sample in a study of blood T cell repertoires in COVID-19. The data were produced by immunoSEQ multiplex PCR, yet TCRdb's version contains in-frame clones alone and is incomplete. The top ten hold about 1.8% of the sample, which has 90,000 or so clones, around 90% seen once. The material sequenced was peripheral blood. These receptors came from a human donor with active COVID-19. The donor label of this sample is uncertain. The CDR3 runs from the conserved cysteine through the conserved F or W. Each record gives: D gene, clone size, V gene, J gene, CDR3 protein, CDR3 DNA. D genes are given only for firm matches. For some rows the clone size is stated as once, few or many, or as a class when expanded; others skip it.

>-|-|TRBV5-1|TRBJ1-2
CASSLVGGEPDGYTF
TGCGCCAGCAGCTTGGTAGGAGGGGAGCCGGATGGCTACACCTTC
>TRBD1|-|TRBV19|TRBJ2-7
CASSIGDRGHEQYF
TGTGCCAGTAGTATCGGGGACAGGGGCCACGAGCAGTACTTC
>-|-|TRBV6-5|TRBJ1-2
CASRQHDGGDGYTF
TGTGCCAGCAGGCAACACGACGGAGGTGATGGCTACACCTTC
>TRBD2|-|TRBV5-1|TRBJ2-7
CASSPFPGTSGGYEQYF
TGCGCCAGCAGCCCCTTTCCTGGGACTAGCGGGGGTTACGAGCAGTACTTC
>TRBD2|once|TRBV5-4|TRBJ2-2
CASSPGLAGLSGELFF
TGTGCCAGCAGCCCCGGACTAGCGGGGCTTAGCGGGGAGCTGTTTTTT
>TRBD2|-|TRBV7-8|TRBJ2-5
CASSGGLAGVTPETQYF
TGTGCCAGCAGCGGGGGACTAGCGGGGGTAACTCCGGAGACCCAGTACTTC
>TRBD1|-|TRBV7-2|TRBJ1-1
CASSLDRGRNTEAFF
TGTGCCAGCAGCTTAGACAGGGGACGGAACACTGAAGCTTTCTTT
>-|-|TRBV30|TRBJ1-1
CAWIGKVMAEAFF
TGTGCCTGGATCGGGAAGGTGATGGCTGAAGCTTTCTTT
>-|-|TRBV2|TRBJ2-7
CASRLQGYEQYF
TGTGCCAGCAGACTCCAGGGGTACGAGCAGTACTTC
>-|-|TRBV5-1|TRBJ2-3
CASSLAIQGDTQYF
TGCGCCAGCAGCTTGGCAATACAGGGAGATACGCAGTATTTT
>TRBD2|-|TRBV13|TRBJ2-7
CASSFLGAGGGSSYEQYF
TGTGCCAGCAGCTTCTTAGGCGCGGGAGGGGGCAGCTCCTACGAGCAGTACTTC
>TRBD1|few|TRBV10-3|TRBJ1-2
CAISEYGTGTNGYTF
TGTGCCATCAGTGAGTATGGGACAGGGACGAATGGCTACACCTTC
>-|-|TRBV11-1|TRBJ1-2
CSQTEIYYGYTF
TGTTCACAGACAGAGATATACTATGGCTACACCTTC
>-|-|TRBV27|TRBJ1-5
CASSSPGRGGPFQPQHF
TGTGCCAGCAGTTCTCCGGGACGAGGAGGGCCGTTTCAGCCCCAGCATTTT
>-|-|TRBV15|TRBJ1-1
CATSRPTQGILNTEAFF
TGTGCCACCAGCAGACCGACTCAGGGGATCCTCAACACTGAAGCTTTCTTT
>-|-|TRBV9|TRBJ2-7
CASSVGTAPYEQYF
TGTGCCAGCAGCGTTGGGACTGCCCCCTACGAGCAGTACTTC
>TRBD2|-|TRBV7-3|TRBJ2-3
CASSLKAGDSTDTQYF
TGTGCCAGCAGCTTAAAGGCGGGAGATAGCACAGATACGCAGTATTTT
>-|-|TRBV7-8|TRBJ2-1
CASSLMSFRGEQFF
TGTGCCAGCAGCTTAATGAGTTTCAGGGGTGAGCAGTTCTTC